This passage covers 21 T cell receptor beta chains from one sample sequenced in a study of early T cells in non-severe SARS-CoV-2 infection. TCRdb fed the 5' RACE reads into MiXCR, producing one record per CDR3 protein. The sample consists of more than 75,000 distinct CDR3 sequences, around 13% of them appearing once. The specimen was whole blood. These TCRs come from an adult who was a healthcare worker with PCR-confirmed SARS-CoV-2 infection or an uninfected control (not recorded which).

This clonotype was seen at least ten times. J is TRBJ2-7 and V is TRBV18, with TRBD1 matching 11 bases. The CDR3 is 15 residues long. Germline values: CDR1 KGHSH, CDR2 LQKENI. The V gene end was trimmed by 3 bases and the J gene end by 7 bases; junction bases not matched to a gene: 8. Written as DNA, the CDR3 is TGTGCCAGCTCACCTTTAGGACAGGGGGCCGGGGAGCAGTACTTC. It codes for CASSPLGQGAGEQYF.

This clonotype was detected only a few times. The chain combines TRBV27 with TRBJ2-4; no firm D call. Trimming took off 3 bases at V and 4 bases at J, with 19 bases between the two ends. There are 17 residues in the CDR3. Germline loops: CDR1 MNHEY, CDR2 SMNVEV (reference sequence). The CDR3 bases are TGTGCCAGCAGTTTGTACCCCATTAGGGTCGGTAAAAACATTCAGTACTTC. Translating it yields CASSLYPIRVGKNIQYF.

This clonotype was seen repeatedly, ten times or more. The V gene is TRBV12-3 or TRBV12-4, the J gene TRBJ2-3; 7 bases are a match to TRBD1. Losses at the gene ends were 6 bases for V and 2 bases for J; bases not matched to a gene: 14. The CDR3 totals 17 residues. CDR3 amino acids: CASRIHRGWDNTDTQYF. CDR3 bases: TGTGCCAGCAGGATACACAGGGGATGGGATAACACAGATACGCAGTATTTT.

This clonotype showed up just a few times. The genes are TRBV9 and TRBJ2-7; 8 bases are a match to TRBD2. Germline CDR1 reads SGDLS; CDR2 reads YYNGEE. This CDR3 has 15 residues. V gave up 4 bases and J gave up 5 bases; unmatched junction bases: 11. Here the CDR3 DNA reads TGTGCCAGCAGCCCGGAGGGCGGGAGGTGGGACGAGCAGTACTTC. As protein: CASSPEGGRWDEQYF.

This clonotype was seen once. The V and J genes are TRBV7-9 and TRBJ1-4; unclear D gene. Germline V gene lookup returns CDR1 SEHNR and CDR2 FQNEAQ (reference sequence). The V end lost 7 bases, the J end lost 0 bases, and 9 bases lay between the germline ends. There are 14 residues in the CDR3. The CDR3 DNA reads TGTGCCAGCACCTTTGGGGCAACTAATGAAAAACTGTTTTTT. It yields the protein CASTFGATNEKLFF. Complete variable domain (other parts from reference TRBV7-9 and TRBJ1-4): DTGVSQNPRHKITKRGQNVTFRCDPISEHNRLYWYRQTLGQGPEFLTYFQNEAQLEKSRLLSDRFSAERPKGSFSTLEIQRTEQGDSAMYLCASTFGATNEKLFFGSGTQLSVL.

This chain connects TRBV5-4 to TRBJ2-4; 7 bases fit TRBD1. With 0 bases clipped from V and 2 bases from J, the junction kept 11 bases outside the gene matches. Germline CDR1 is SGHNT and CDR2 is YYREEE (reference sequence). The CDR3 has 18 residues. The chain's CDR3 is CASSLDNRGEQTKNIQYF. In DNA, the CDR3 is TGTGCCAGCAGCTTGGACAACAGGGGAGAGCAAACCAAAAACATTCAGTACTTC.

This clonotype came up a few times. The chain has TRBV6-2 or TRBV6-3 and TRBJ2-7; the D gene is possibly TRBD2 (5 bases). The CDR3 totals 14 residues. Looked up from germline, CDR1 is MNHEY and CDR2 is SVGEGT. Trimming shortened V by 3 bases and J by 2 bases, and 11 bases separated the two germline ends. The CDR3, as DNA: TGTGCCAGCAGTTATCGGGGAAATGCCTACGAGCAGTACTTC. It encodes CASSYRGNAYEQYF.

This clonotype was seen a few times. This sequence joins TRBV7-2 and TRBJ2-3, with D possibly matching TRBD2 (6 bases). The germline V and J ends were trimmed by 0 bases and 2 bases, with 18 bases remaining between them. Germline CDR1 SGHTA, CDR2 FQGNSA. This CDR3 region has 18 residues. The CDR3 coding sequence is TGTGCCAGCAGCTTAGCGCCCAATCGGGGGACCTCCACAGATACGCAGTATTTT. This sequence encodes CASSLAPNRGTSTDTQYF.

This chain links TRBV24-1 with TRBJ2-1; D ambiguous. The CDR3 loop spans 13 amino acids. From germline, CDR1 is KGHDR and CDR2 SFDVKD. The ends were cut back, 6 bases at V and 2 bases at J, with 7 bases in the middle. CDR3 sequence (DNA): TGTGCCACCAGTAGAGAAACCTACAATGAGCAGTTCTTC. This encodes CATSRETYNEQFF.

This rearrangement joins TRBV20-1 to TRBJ1-2; 7 nucleotides match TRBD1. Germline CDR1 is DFQATT and CDR2 is SNEGSKA (reference sequence). Trimming cost V 6 bases and J 5 bases; bases outside gene matches: 6. There are 12 residues in the CDR3. The CDR3 DNA reads TGCAGTGCCAGGACAGGATATTATGGCTACACCTTC. It translates to CSARTGYYGYTF.

This clonotype was recorded a few times. The chain carries TRBV7-3 and TRBJ2-1; no firm D call. CDR1 is SGHTA and CDR2 is FQGTGA in the germline V gene. This CDR3 is 14 amino acids long. V lost 6 bases and J 3 bases, leaving 12 bases between the germline ends. CDR3 in amino acids: CASSPRLDYNEQFF. For the CDR3, the DNA is TGTGCCAGCAGTCCAAGGCTTGACTACAATGAGCAGTTCTTC.

The rearrangement links TRBV20-1 to TRBJ1-1; 9 bases map to TRBD1. Germline V gives CDR1 DFQATT, CDR2 SNEGSKA (reference sequence). This CDR3 is built from 14 residues. The V segment lost 3 bases and the J segment 7 bases; nucleotides outside the gene matches: 9. The CDR3 here is CSASHGTGYLEAFF. The CDR3 coding sequence is TGCAGTGCTAGCCACGGGACAGGGTATCTTGAAGCTTTCTTT.

There are a few counts of this clonotype. This chain connects TRBV29-1 to TRBJ2-6, with 7 bases lining up with TRBD2. The CDR3 runs to 14 residues. V shed 7 bases, J shed 4 bases, and the junction held 7 bases outside the gene matches. Germline V gene data show CDR1 as SQVTM and CDR2 as ANQGSEA. The DNA for the CDR3 is TGCAGCGCCCTACTAGCGTACGGGGCCAACGTCCTGACTTTC. Its translation: CSALLAYGANVLTF.

Only a few counts were recorded for this clonotype. The V gene is TRBV6-5, the J gene TRBJ1-5, with 7 bases that match TRBD1. Germline assignment: CDR1 MNHEY and CDR2 SVGAGI. This CDR3 has 17 amino acids. With V trimmed by 1 base and J by 1 base, 7 bases remained unmatched. The CDR3 spells CASSYYYRGRSNQPQHF. The CDR3, as DNA: TGTGCCAGCAGTTACTACTACAGGGGCAGAAGCAATCAGCCCCAGCATTTT.

This clonotype was recorded a few times. J is TRBJ1-1 and V is TRBV9; D is undetermined. The CDR3 contains 15 residues. Germline CDR1 SGDLS, CDR2 YYNGEE. The V gene lost 3 bases and the J gene lost 4 bases, with 16 bases spanning the gap. The CDR3 bases are TGTGCCAGCAGCGCCCTGACTTCTCTAGGCACTGAAGCTTTCTTT. It yields the protein CASSALTSLGTEAFF.

In this sample, this clonotype turned up a few times. This chain connects TRBV7-9 to TRBJ2-3; the D gene is possibly TRBD2 (5 bases). The germline V gene encodes CDR1 SEHNR and CDR2 FQNEAQ (reference sequence). Deletions cut 6 bases from V and 4 bases from J, with 26 bases between. The CDR3 is 18 amino acids. CDR3 in amino acids: CASSRKGGSETNADTQYF. The CDR3, as DNA: TGTGCCAGCAGTCGAAAGGGTGGGAGCGAAACGAACGCAGATACGCAGTATTTT.

V is TRBV7-2 and J is TRBJ2-3; TRBD1 or TRBD2 may be the D gene (6 bases each). The V gene's germline CDR1 is SGHTA and CDR2 FQGNSA. CDR3 length: 15 residues. V was cut by 1 base and J by 6 bases, with 14 bases left in between. The CDR3 bases are TGTGCCAGCAGCTTAGTGTGGGGGGCCGGGGATACGCAGTATTTT. Its protein product is CASSLVWGAGDTQYF.

This clonotype was found a few times. The J gene is TRBJ2-3, the V gene TRBV20-1; TRBD2 agrees at 7 bases. Germline values: CDR1 DFQATT, CDR2 SNEGSKA (reference sequence). The CDR3 extends over 13 amino acids. Trimming cost V 6 bases and J 4 bases; bases outside gene matches: 7. CDR3 sequence reads: CSANSGTPDTQYF. Here the CDR3 DNA reads TGCAGTGCCAACAGCGGGACCCCAGATACGCAGTATTTT.

This clonotype was counted only a few times. This chain joins TRBV2 and TRBJ1-5; maybe TRBD1 (5 bases). Trimming cost V 2 bases and J 0 bases, with 5 bases left between them. This CDR3 is built from 14 residues. Germline loops: CDR1 SNHLY, CDR2 FYNNEI. The CDR3 DNA reads TGTGCCAGCAGTGAACAGGGTAGCAATCAGCCCCAGCATTTT. The encoded protein is CASSEQGSNQPQHF.

Comments on this clonotype: A much larger clonotype is one base distant, so this may be a read error. This chain joins TRBV2 and TRBJ2-5; D could derive from TRBD1 or TRBD2 (5 bases each). Germline loops: CDR1 SNHLY, CDR2 FYNNEI. This CDR3 is 14 amino acids long. CDR3 region: CASTPLMEFGTQCF. The CDR3, as DNA: TGTGCCAGCACACCCTTAATGGAGTTCGGGACCCAGTGCTTC.

This clonotype was picked up many times. This rearrangement joins TRBV20-1 to TRBJ1-1, with D possibly TRBD1 on 6 matching bases. Germline values: CDR1 DFQATT, CDR2 SNEGSKA (reference sequence). Trimming cost V 1 base and J 4 bases, with 7 bases left between them. The length of the CDR3 is 12 residues. The CDR3 nucleotides read TGCAGTGCTAGAGGGGACATCACTGAAGCTTTCTTT. It specifies CSARGDITEAFF.